This is a list of T cell receptor beta chains from one sample in a study of blood T cell repertoires in COVID-19. Method: immunoSEQ multiplex PCR; TCRdb's copy keeps in-frame clones and lacks some. Among approximately 300,000 clones listed, roughly 91% were seen once. Sample: peripheral blood. Source of these receptors: a man aged 30 to 45 with acute or convalescent COVID-19. Each CDR3 is given with its conserved first and last residue. A D gene is named only where the DNA matches it firmly. Part of the rows lack a size; the others show once, few, many or a class for expanded clones.

D gene | clone size | J gene | V gene | CDR3 DNA | CDR3 protein
TRBD2 | once | TRBJ2-5 | TRBV5-1 | TGCGCCAGCAGCTTGAGGACACTAGCGGGGGAGACTCAAGAGACCCAGTACTTC | CASSLRTLAGETQETQYF
TRBD2 | . | TRBJ2-7 | TRBV6-5 | TGTGCCAGCGGGGGACTAGCGGGACCCTACGAGCAGTACTTC | CASGGLAGPYEQYF
TRBD1 | . | TRBJ1-5 | TRBV6-5 | TGTGCCAGCGGGGTCCGACAGGGGGGTCAGCCCCAGCATTTT | CASGVRQGGQPQHF
. | . | TRBJ1-1 | TRBV3-1/TRBV3-2 | TGTGCCAGCAGCCCTTTACAGGGTCGGGAAGCTTTCTTT | CASSPLQGREAFF
TRBD1 | . | TRBJ1-4 | TRBV7-9 | TGTGCCAGCAGCTCCAGGGGGAACATAGGTGAAAAACTGTTTTTT | CASSSRGNIGEKLFF
. | once | TRBJ1-1 | TRBV10-3 | TGTGCCATCAGGAGGAGCTACTACACTGAAGCTTTCTTT | CAIRRSYYTEAFF
TRBD1 | once | TRBJ1-5 | TRBV2 | TGTGCCAGCAGTGAGCAGACAGGGAGCAATCAGCCCCAGCATTTT | CASSEQTGSNQPQHF
. | . | TRBJ2-7 | TRBV11-2 | TGTGCCAGCAGCTTAGATCTTTGGCGGGGTGGCTACGAGCAGTACTTC | CASSLDLWRGGYEQYF
. | . | TRBJ2-1 | TRBV25-1 | TGTGCCAGCAGCTTGGAGGTGGGGGCATTGGTCTTC | CASSLEVGALVF
TRBD2 | . | TRBJ2-1 | TRBV27 | TGTGCCAGCAGTTTAAGCGGGAGCTCCTACAATGAGCAGTTCTTC | CASSLSGSSYNEQFF
TRBD2 | . | TRBJ2-1 | TRBV11-3 | TGTGCCAGCAGCTTAGTACTAGCGGGCTCCTACAATGAGCAGTTCTTC | CASSLVLAGSYNEQFF
. | . | TRBJ1-4 | TRBV19 | TGTGCCAGTAGTATTCGCGGCGGGGGGCAATGGGGTGAAAAACTGTTTTTT | CASSIRGGGQWGEKLFF
. | . | TRBJ1-5 | TRBV9 | TGTGCCAGCAGCGTACATGGGCATCAGCCCCAGCATTTT | CASSVHGHQPQHF
TRBD1 | . | TRBJ2-7 | TRBV19 | TGTGCCAGTAGTGCCGGGACAGGCGGATACTACGAGCAGTACTTC | CASSAGTGGYYEQYF
. | . | TRBJ1-1 | TRBV21-1 | TGTGCCAGCAGCAAAGAGGAAGGAGCTTCGGACACTGAAGCTTTCTTT | CASSKEEGASDTEAFF
. | . | TRBJ1-2 | TRBV28 | TGTGCCAGCACTCCAAGGGGATGGGCTGACTATGGCTACACCTTC | CASTPRGWADYGYTF
TRBD1 | . | TRBJ1-2 | TRBV5-4 | TGTGCCAGCAGCAACCAGGGGGTTAAAGACTACACCTTC | CASSNQGVKDYTF
. | . | TRBJ2-7 | TRBV18 | TGTGCCAGCTCGTACAGACAGGCGCCTCTCTCCTACGAGCAGTACTTC | CASSYRQAPLSYEQYF
TRBD1 | . | TRBJ1-6 | TRBV9 | TGTGCCAGCAGCGATACAGGGGGCGATAATTCACCCCTCCACTTT | CASSDTGGDNSPLHF
. | . | TRBJ2-7 | TRBV9 | TGTGCCAGCAGCCCCCGGGGGACTCGCCCCTACGAGCAGTACTTC | CASSPRGTRPYEQYF
. | . | TRBJ1-3 | TRBV5-1 | TGCGCCAGCAGCTTGGGGATCGGGGACACCATATATTTT | CASSLGIGDTIYF
TRBD1 | . | TRBJ2-3 | TRBV14 | TGTGCCAGCTTTCGGCGATACCGGGACAGGGGGGAAAATAGCACAGATACGCAGTATTTT | CASFRRYRDRGENSTDTQYF
. | . | TRBJ1-2 | TRBV7-9 | TGTGCCAGCAGCTCAACCGGGGCTAACTATGGCTACACCTTC | CASSSTGANYGYTF
. | . | TRBJ1-1 | TRBV7-2 | TGTGCCAGCAGCTTTCAGAGGGCTGAAGCTTTCTTT | CASSFQRAEAFF
TRBD1 | . | TRBJ1-1 | TRBV19 | TGTGCCAGTAGGACGGACAGGGGCAAGAACACTGAAGCTTTCTTT | CASRTDRGKNTEAFF
. | . | TRBJ1-1 | TRBV29-1 | TGCAGCGTGAGACAGGATGTTATGAACACTGAAGCTTTCTTT | CSVRQDVMNTEAFF
TRBD2 | . | TRBJ2-7 | TRBV10-2 | TGCGCCAGCACTAGCGGGAGGGCGGACGAGCAGTACTTC | CASTSGRADEQYF
TRBD2 | . | TRBJ2-1 | TRBV4-1 | TGCGCCAGCAGCCTTGGGGGGGGGTTAGGAGACAATGAGCAGTTCTTC | CASSLGGGLGDNEQFF